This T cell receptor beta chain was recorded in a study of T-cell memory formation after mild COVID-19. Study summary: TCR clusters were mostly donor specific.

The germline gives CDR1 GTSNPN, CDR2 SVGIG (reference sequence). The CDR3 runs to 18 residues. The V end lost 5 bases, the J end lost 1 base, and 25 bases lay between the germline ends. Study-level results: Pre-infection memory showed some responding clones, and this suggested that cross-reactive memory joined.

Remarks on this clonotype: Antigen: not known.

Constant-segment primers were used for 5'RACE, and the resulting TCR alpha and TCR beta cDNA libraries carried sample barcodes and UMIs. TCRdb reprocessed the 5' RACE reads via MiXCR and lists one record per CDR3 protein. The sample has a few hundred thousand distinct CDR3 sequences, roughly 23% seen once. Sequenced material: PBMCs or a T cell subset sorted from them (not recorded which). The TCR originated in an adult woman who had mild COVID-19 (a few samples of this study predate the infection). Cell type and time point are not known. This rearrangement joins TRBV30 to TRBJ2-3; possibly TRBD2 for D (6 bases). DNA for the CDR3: TGTGCCTGGGATATCTTAGCGACGGTGCGGAGGGGCACAGATACGCAGTATTTT. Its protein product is CAWDILATVRRGTDTQYF.